The clone carrying this TCR beta chain was observed at least ten times. Its antigen is undetermined. The data originate from a study of CD8 T cells in ankylosing spondylitis. CDR3 length equals 13 residues. Trimming took 0 bases from V and 7 from J, leaving 7 bases between them. Germline values: CDR1 LGHDT, CDR2 YNNKEL (reference sequence). Broader study findings: Researchers report that disease-linked clones proved CD8+ and relatively rare in peripheral blood. The study identified a TCR beta motif of about eight highly homologous variants that appeared characteristic of ankylosing spondylitis blood. Earlier authors reported some of these motif variants in reactive arthritis synovial fluid and blood.

Preparation of TCR beta libraries was done by quantitative 5'-RACE with molecular barcodes. MiXCR was run by TCRdb on the 5' RACE reads, yielding one entry per CDR3 protein. This table has some 71,000 distinct CDR3 sequences, over 4% appearing once. This sequence was found in a male donor with ankylosing spondylitis or in good health (not recorded which). The V gene is TRBV3-1, the J gene TRBJ2-1; no reliable D call. What was sequenced was blood, either unsorted or a sorted T cell fraction (not recorded which). CDR3 loop: CASSQEGWNEQFF. The CDR3 DNA sequence: TGTGCCAGCAGCCAAGAGGGGTGGAATGAGCAGTTCTTC.